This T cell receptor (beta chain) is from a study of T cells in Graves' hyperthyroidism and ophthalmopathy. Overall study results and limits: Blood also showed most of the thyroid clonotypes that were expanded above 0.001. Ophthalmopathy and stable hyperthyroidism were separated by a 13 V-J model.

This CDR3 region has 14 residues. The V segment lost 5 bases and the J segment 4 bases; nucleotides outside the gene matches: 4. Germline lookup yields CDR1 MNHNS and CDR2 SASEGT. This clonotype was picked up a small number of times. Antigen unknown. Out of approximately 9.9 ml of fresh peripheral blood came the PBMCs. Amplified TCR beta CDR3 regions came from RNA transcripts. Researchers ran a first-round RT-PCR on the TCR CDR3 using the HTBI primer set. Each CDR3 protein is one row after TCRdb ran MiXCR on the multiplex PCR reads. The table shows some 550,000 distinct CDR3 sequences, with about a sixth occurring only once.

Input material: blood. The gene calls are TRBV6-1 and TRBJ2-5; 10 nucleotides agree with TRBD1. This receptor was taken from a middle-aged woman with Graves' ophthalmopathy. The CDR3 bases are TGTGCCAGCAGTAAGGACAGGGGGTTAGAGACCCAGTACTTC. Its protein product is CASSKDRGLETQYF.